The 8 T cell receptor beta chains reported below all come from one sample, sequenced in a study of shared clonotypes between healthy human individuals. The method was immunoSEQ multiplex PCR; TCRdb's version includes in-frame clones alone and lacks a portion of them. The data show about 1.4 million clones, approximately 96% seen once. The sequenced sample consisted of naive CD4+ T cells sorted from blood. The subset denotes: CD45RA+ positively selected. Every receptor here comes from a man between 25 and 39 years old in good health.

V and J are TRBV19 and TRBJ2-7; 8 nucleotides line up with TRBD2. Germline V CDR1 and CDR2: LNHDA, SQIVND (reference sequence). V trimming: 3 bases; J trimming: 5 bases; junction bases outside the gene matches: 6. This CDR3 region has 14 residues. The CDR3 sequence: CASSMLTSVHEQYF. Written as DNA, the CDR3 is TGTGCCAGTAGTATGTTGACTAGCGTGCACGAGCAGTACTTC.

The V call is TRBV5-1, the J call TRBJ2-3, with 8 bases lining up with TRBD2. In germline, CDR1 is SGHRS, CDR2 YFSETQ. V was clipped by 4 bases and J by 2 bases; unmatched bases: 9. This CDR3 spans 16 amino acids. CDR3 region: CASSLGLGLATDTQYF. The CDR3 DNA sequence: TGCGCCAGCAGCCTTGGCCTCGGACTAGCCACAGATACGCAGTATTTT.

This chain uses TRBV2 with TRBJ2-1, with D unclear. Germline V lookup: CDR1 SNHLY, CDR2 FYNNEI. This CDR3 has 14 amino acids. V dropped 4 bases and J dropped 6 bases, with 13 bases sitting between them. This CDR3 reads CASSVGPRTNEQFF. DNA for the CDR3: TGTGCCAGCAGTGTAGGGCCAAGGACCAATGAGCAGTTCTTC.

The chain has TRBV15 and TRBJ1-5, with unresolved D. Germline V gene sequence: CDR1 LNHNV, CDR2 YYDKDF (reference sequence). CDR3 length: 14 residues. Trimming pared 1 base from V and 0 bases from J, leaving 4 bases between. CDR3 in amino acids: CATSRVISNQPQHF. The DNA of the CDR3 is TGTGCCACCAGCAGAGTAATTAGCAATCAGCCCCAGCATTTT.

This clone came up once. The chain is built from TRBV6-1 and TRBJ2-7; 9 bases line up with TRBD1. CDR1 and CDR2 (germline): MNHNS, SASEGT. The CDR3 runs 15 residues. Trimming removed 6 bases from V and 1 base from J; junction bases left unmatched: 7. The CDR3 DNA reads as TGTGCCAGCAGGCTTTCGACAGGGGGTTCCTACGAGCAGTACTTC. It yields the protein CASRLSTGGSYEQYF.

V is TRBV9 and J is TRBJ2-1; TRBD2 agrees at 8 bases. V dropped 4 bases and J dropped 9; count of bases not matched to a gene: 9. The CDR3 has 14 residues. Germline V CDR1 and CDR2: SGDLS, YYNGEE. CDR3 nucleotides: TGTGCCAGCAGCAAACTGACTAGCGCGGGTGAGCAGTTCTTC. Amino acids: CASSKLTSAGEQFF.

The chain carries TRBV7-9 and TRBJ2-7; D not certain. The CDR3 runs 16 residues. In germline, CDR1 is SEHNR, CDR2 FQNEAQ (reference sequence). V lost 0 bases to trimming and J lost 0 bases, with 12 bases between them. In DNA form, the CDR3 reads TGTGCCAGCAGCTTAGCGCTCTCAGGAAGCTCCTACGAGCAGTACTTC. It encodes CASSLALSGSSYEQYF.

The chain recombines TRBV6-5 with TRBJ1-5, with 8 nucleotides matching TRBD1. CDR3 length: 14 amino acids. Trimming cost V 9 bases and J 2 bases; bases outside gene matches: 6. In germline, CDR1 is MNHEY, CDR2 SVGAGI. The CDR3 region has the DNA TGTGCCAGTCAGGACAGGGTCGGCAATCAGCCCCAGCATTTT. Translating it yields CASQDRVGNQPQHF.